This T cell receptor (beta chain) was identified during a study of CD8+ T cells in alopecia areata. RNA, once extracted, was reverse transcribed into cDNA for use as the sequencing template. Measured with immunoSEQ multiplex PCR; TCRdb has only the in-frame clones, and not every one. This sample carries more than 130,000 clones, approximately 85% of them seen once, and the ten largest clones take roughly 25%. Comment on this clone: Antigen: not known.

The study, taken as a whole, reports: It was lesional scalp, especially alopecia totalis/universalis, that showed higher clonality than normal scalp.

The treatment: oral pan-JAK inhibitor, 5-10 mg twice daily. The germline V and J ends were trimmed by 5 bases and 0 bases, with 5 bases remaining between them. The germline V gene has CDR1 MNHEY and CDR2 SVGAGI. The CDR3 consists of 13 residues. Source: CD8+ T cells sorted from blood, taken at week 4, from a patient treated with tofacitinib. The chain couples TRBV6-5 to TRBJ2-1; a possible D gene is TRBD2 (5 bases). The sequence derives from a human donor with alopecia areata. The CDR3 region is CASSGSSYNEQFF. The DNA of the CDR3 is TGTGCCAGCAGTGGGAGCTCCTACAATGAGCAGTTCTTC.